The 27 T cell receptor beta chains reported below all come from one sample, sequenced in a study of shared clonotypes between healthy human individuals. The repertoire was sequenced with immunoSEQ multiplex PCR; TCRdb's copy has only in-frame clones and lacks some. Among roughly 1 million clones listed, 65% to 80% were seen once. Sequencing input: memory CD4+ T cells sorted from blood. Specified subset: CD45RA-negative fraction. Source of these receptors: a man younger than 30 in good health.

This clone has a single count. V and J are TRBV2 and TRBJ1-6, with 9 bases identical to TRBD1. The CDR3 extends over 17 amino acids. In germline, CDR1 is SNHLY, CDR2 FYNNEI. With V trimmed by 8 bases and J by 0 bases, 8 bases remained unmatched. CDR3 protein: CASWKDRGSSYNSPLHF. The DNA of the CDR3 is TGTGCCAGCTGGAAAGACAGGGGGAGCTCCTATAATTCACCCCTCCACTTT. Full variable domain (rest looked up from reference TRBV2 and TRBJ1-6): EPEVTQTPSHQVTQMGQEVILRCVPISNHLYFYWYRQILGQKVEFLVSFYNNEISEKSEIFDDQFSVERPDGSNFTLKIRSTKLEDSAMYFCASWKDRGSSYNSPLHFGNGTRLTVT.

The J gene is TRBJ1-4, the V gene TRBV27; D is undetermined. This CDR3 is built from 13 residues. V was cut by 2 bases and J by 8 bases, with 9 bases left in between. Looked up from germline, CDR1 is MNHEY and CDR2 is SMNVEV (reference sequence). CDR3 DNA sequence: TGTGCCAGCAGTTTAGGGAGATTCGAAAAACTGTTTTTT. Its translation: CASSLGRFEKLFF.

The sample holds a few counts of this clone. The genes are TRBV6-6 and TRBJ2-7; D remains ambiguous. The CDR3 contains 13 residues. V was clipped by 0 bases and J by 2 bases, with 5 bases between them. Germline values: CDR1 MNHNY, CDR2 SVGAGI (reference sequence). DNA for the CDR3: TGTGCCAGCAGTTACTCACAGACCTACGAGCAGTACTTC. It specifies CASSYSQTYEQYF.

This clone has more than one count but fewer than ten. The rearrangement uses TRBV5-1 and TRBJ2-3, with 7 positions matching TRBD2. The CDR3 contains 17 residues. Germline CDR1 SGHRS, CDR2 YFSETQ. The junction had 21 bases not matched to a gene; V was cut back by 3 bases and J by 11 bases. The DNA for the CDR3 is TGCGCCAGCAGCTCCGACAGTTACCTGACCAGCTCGGGGGGGCAGTATTTT. Translated: CASSSDSYLTSSGGQYF.

A note on this clone: Mismatch with germline at one junction end may stem from a read error. The rearrangement uses TRBV6-5 and TRBJ1-1; 7 positions match TRBD1. Germline lookup yields CDR1 MNHEY and CDR2 SVGAGI. This CDR3 has 13 amino acids. The CDR3 DNA reads as TGTGCCATCAGTTACAAACAGGGGACTGAAGCTTTCTTT. It specifies CAISYKQGTEAFF.

Notes on this clone: The same CDR3 is also encoded by other DNA sequences in this sample. This chain's CDR3 is CASSLGTVNEQYF. The CDR3 nucleotides read TGTGCCAGCAGCTTAGGGACGGTTAACGAGCAGTACTTC. The J gene is TRBJ2-7, the V gene TRBV7-8; no reliable D call. The CDR3 spans 13 residues. V shed 1 base and J shed 5 bases, with 9 bases lying between them. Germline V gene sequence: CDR1 SGHVS, CDR2 FQNEAQ.

This clone was seen many times. The genes are TRBV6-1 and TRBJ1-2; 7 positions match TRBD1. Trimming removed 8 bases from V and 5 bases from J; junction bases left unmatched: 5. Germline V CDR1 and CDR2: MNHNS, SASEGT. CDR3 length: 12 residues. This CDR3 is CASHGTDYGYTF. Written as DNA, the CDR3 is TGTGCCAGCCATGGGACAGATTATGGCTACACCTTC.

In the case of this clone: The sample holds other DNA sequences that translate to the same CDR3. The gene calls are TRBV6-5 and TRBJ2-2; the D gene is possibly TRBD1 (6 bases). Germline CDR1 MNHEY, CDR2 SVGAGI. The CDR3 length is 13 residues. V dropped 5 bases and J dropped 5 bases, with 9 bases sitting between them. CDR3 bases: TGTGCCAGCAGTCGTACAGGGACCGGGGAGCTGTTTTTT. Its translation: CASSRTGTGELFF.

The chain joins TRBV7-2 to TRBJ2-7, with D perhaps matching TRBD2 (6 bases). There are 13 residues in the CDR3. Trimming pared 3 bases from V and 3 bases from J, leaving 9 bases between. Germline assignment: CDR1 SGHTA and CDR2 FQGNSA. CDR3 region: CASSLGLRYEQYF. For the CDR3, the DNA is TGTGCCAGCAGCTTGGGACTTCGCTACGAGCAGTACTTC.

CDR3 in amino acids: CASRRIYEQFF. CDR3 DNA: TGTGCCAGCCGCAGGATCTATGAGCAGTTCTTC. The V call is TRBV7-2, the J call TRBJ2-1; no clear D. V lost 8 bases to trimming and J lost 8 bases, with 10 bases between them. This CDR3 is 11 amino acids long. Germline V CDR1 and CDR2: SGHTA, FQGNSA.

V usage is TRBV19 and J usage is TRBJ1-5; no clear D gene. Germline-derived CDR1 and CDR2 are LNHDA and SQIVND (reference sequence). The CDR3 is 14 amino acids. V lost 5 bases, J lost 1 base, and 9 bases lay in between. CDR3: CASSLGGSNQPQHF. In DNA form, the CDR3 reads TGTGCCAGTAGTCTCGGAGGCAGCAATCAGCCCCAGCATTTT.

The table lists this clone with a few counts. The chain employs TRBV6-6 and TRBJ1-1; 9 bases fit TRBD1. The germline gives CDR1 MNHNY, CDR2 SVGAGI (reference sequence). The J segment lost 1 base and the V segment lost 5 bases, leaving 8 bases of the junction unmatched. The CDR3 consists of 16 residues. The CDR3 bases are TGTGCCAGCAGTCGCCGGGACAGGGTTTGGAACACTGAAGCTTTCTTT. This codes for CASSRRDRVWNTEAFF.

The chain is built from TRBV7-9 and TRBJ1-6; the match to TRBD1 covers 7 bases. Germline V lookup: CDR1 SEHNR, CDR2 FQNEAQ (reference sequence). Trimming took 3 bases from V and 7 from J; bases not matched to a gene: 9. This CDR3 is 16 amino acids long. The CDR3 is CASSFDNRGGNSPLHF. CDR3 DNA: TGTGCCAGCAGCTTCGACAACAGGGGTGGGAATTCACCCCTCCACTTT.

Only one count was recorded for this clone. This same CDR3 is encoded by further DNA sequences in the sample. The genes are TRBV11-2 and TRBJ2-5; perhaps TRBD2 as D (5 bases). The V gene lost 1 base and the J gene lost 1 base, with 10 bases spanning the gap. In germline, CDR1 is SGHAT, CDR2 FQNNGV. The CDR3 is made up of 15 amino acids. The CDR3 is CASSLGGRLQETQYF. Written as DNA, the CDR3 is TGTGCCAGCAGCTTAGGCGGGCGGCTCCAAGAGACCCAGTACTTC. Complete variable domain (other parts from reference TRBV11-2 and TRBJ2-5): EAGVAQSPRYKIIEKRQSVAFWCNPISGHATLYWYQQILGQGPKLLIQFQNNGVVDDSQLPKDRFSAERLKGVDSTLKIQPAKLEDSAVYLCASSLGGRLQETQYFGPGTRLLVL.

The chain recombines TRBV10-1 with TRBJ2-1; perhaps D is TRBD1 or TRBD2 (7 bases each). Trimming took 3 bases from V and 7 from J, leaving 16 bases between them. Germline values: CDR1 WNHNN, CDR2 SYGVQD (reference sequence). CDR3 size: 15 residues. The CDR3 nucleotides are TGCGCCAGCAGTGACCTCAGGGGGGGCCAGAATGAGCAGTTCTTC. It encodes CASSDLRGGQNEQFF.

The rearrangement links TRBV13 to TRBJ1-2; 8 bases agree with TRBD1. The V gene's germline CDR1 is PRHDT and CDR2 FYEKMQ (reference sequence). The CDR3 runs 17 residues. V trimming: 4 bases; J trimming: 4 bases; junction bases outside the gene matches: 14. CDR3 bases: TGTGCCAGCAGCTCCCGATCCGGGACAGGTATGATCTATGGCTACACCTTC. Protein product: CASSSRSGTGMIYGYTF.

The chain combines TRBV6-1 with TRBJ2-2; D may be TRBD1 or TRBD2 (6 bases each). Germline CDR1 MNHNS, CDR2 SASEGT. There are 16 residues in the CDR3. Trimming pared 7 bases from V and 0 bases from J, leaving 15 bases between. The DNA of the CDR3 is TGTGCCAGCATTGAGAGGGGGGCTTCGAACACCGGGGAGCTGTTTTTT. The encoded protein is CASIERGASNTGELFF.

This sequence joins TRBV5-1 and TRBJ2-5, with D perhaps matching TRBD1 or TRBD2 (6 bases each). The CDR3 length is 14 residues. Trimming pared 3 bases from V and 5 bases from J, leaving 14 bases between. Germline loops: CDR1 SGHRS, CDR2 YFSETQ. The DNA for the CDR3 is TGCGCCAGCAGCTGGTGGGGGGCCGAGGAGACCCAGTACTTC. The encoded protein is CASSWWGAEETQYF.

The chain recombines TRBV28 with TRBJ1-1; D not resolved. The CDR3 extends over 14 amino acids. V lost 8 bases and J lost 1, with 14 bases in between. In germline, CDR1 is MDHEN, CDR2 SYDVKM. Here the CDR3 DNA reads TGTGCCAGCGGGGATCGTTGGGGGAACACTGAAGCTTTCTTT. Encoded protein: CASGDRWGNTEAFF.

This clone was recorded a few times. This chain connects TRBV2 to TRBJ1-1; no reliable D call. Trimming stripped 6 bases from V and 1 base from J, with 9 bases between. The CDR3 runs to 13 residues. Germline assignment: CDR1 SNHLY and CDR2 FYNNEI. The CDR3 DNA sequence: TGTGCCAGCAGGGGAGCTACGAACACTGAAGCTTTCTTT. It encodes CASRGATNTEAFF.

The rearrangement joins TRBV29-1 to TRBJ2-7; D remains unclear. The CDR3 length is 13 residues. The V end lost 3 bases, the J end lost 0 bases, and 9 bases lay between the germline ends. Germline V gene data show CDR1 as SQVTM and CDR2 as ANQGSEA. In DNA, the CDR3 is TGCAGCGTTGAGGGCAAGAGCTCCTACGAGCAGTACTTC. Translation gives CSVEGKSSYEQYF.

The J gene is TRBJ1-1, the V gene TRBV27, with TRBD1 as a possible D gene (6 bases). V lost 5 bases, J lost 5 bases, and 15 bases lay in between. This CDR3 is built from 14 residues. Germline V gene sequence: CDR1 MNHEY, CDR2 SMNVEV (reference sequence). In DNA, the CDR3 is TGTGCCAGCAGTCTAAAGGGGGAGAAGACTGAAGCTTTCTTT. Amino acid sequence: CASSLKGEKTEAFF.

The rearrangement links TRBV11-2 to TRBJ2-5, with D perhaps TRBD1 or TRBD2 (5 bases each). In germline, CDR1 is SGHAT, CDR2 FQNNGV. The CDR3 is 17 amino acids. V lost 0 bases and J lost 2, with 16 bases in between. The CDR3 DNA reads as TGTGCCAGCAGCTTAGAATGGAGGACGACAGTTCAAGAGACCCAGTACTTC. Translation: CASSLEWRTTVQETQYF.

The CDR3 bases are TGCGCCAGCAGTAGGGGTTCGGGGACAGATACGCAGTATTTT. It specifies CASSRGSGTDTQYF. The chain has TRBV5-1 and TRBJ2-3; D may match TRBD1 or TRBD2 (5 bases each). This CDR3 contains 14 residues. Germline CDR1 SGHRS, CDR2 YFSETQ. The V end was cut by 5 bases, the J end by 3 bases, with 13 bases between.

The rearrangement joins TRBV19 to TRBJ2-1, with 10 nucleotides matching TRBD2. The CDR3 totals 15 residues. Trimming removed 4 bases from V and 8 bases from J; junction bases left unmatched: 8. Germline-derived CDR1 and CDR2 are LNHDA and SQIVND (reference sequence). CDR3 coding DNA: TGTGCCAGTAGTACAGGGGGACTAGCGTTTTATGAGCAGTTCTTC. Translation: CASSTGGLAFYEQFF. The full variable domain, with the rest looked up from reference TRBV19 and TRBJ2-1, is DGGITQSPKYLFRKEGQNVTLSCEQNLNHDAMYWYRQDPGQGLRLIYYSQIVNDFQKGDIAEGYSVSREKKESFPLTVTSAQKNPTAFYLCASSTGGLAFYEQFFGPGTRLTVL.

The rearrangement links TRBV7-2 to TRBJ2-2, with D possibly TRBD2 on 6 matching bases. The CDR3 has 14 amino acids. Germline V CDR1 and CDR2: SGHTA, FQGNSA. V was shortened by 1 base and J by 6 bases, with 9 bases between the two germline ends. The CDR3 DNA reads TGTGCCAGCAGCTTAGGGAGGGCCTCCGGGGAGCTGTTTTTT. The encoded protein is CASSLGRASGELFF.

CDR3 DNA sequence: TGCGCCAGCAGCCAGGGTCGCTTCGAGGACCTCTTTCTATCAGAGACCCAGTACTTC. This translates into CASSQGRFEDLFLSETQYF. The J gene is TRBJ2-5, the V gene TRBV4-3; D uncertain. The V end lost 3 bases, the J end lost 4 bases, and 27 bases lay between the germline ends. CDR3 length: 19 residues. The V gene's germline CDR1 is LGHNA and CDR2 YSLEER.